These 29 T cell receptor beta chains originate from one sample sequenced in a study of blood T cell repertoires in COVID-19. Sequenced by immunoSEQ multiplex PCR; TCRdb stores in-frame clones only, minus some. The data contain about 150,000 clones, over 75% of them seen just once; the ten biggest clones take up approximately 0.6%. Source material: peripheral blood. These TCRs come from a man in his sixties with COVID-19, enrolled during active disease.

This chain links TRBV5-1 with TRBJ1-2; D gene ambiguous. Germline-derived CDR1 and CDR2 are SGHRS and YFSETQ. V gave up 4 bases and J gave up 2 bases, with 6 bases separating them. The length of the CDR3 is 12 residues. The CDR3 is CASSLDNYGYTF. Written as DNA, the CDR3 is TGCGCCAGCAGCCTAGACAACTATGGCTACACCTTC.

This clone occurred once. The chain recombines TRBV7-9 with TRBJ1-2, with D perhaps matching TRBD1 (6 bases). The V end lost 3 bases, the J end lost 8 bases, and 19 bases lay between the germline ends. Germline assignment: CDR1 SEHNR and CDR2 FQNEAQ (reference sequence). CDR3 length: 15 residues. The CDR3 reads CASSLGHIAGPGYTF. CDR3 nucleotide sequence: TGTGCCAGCAGCTTGGGACATATAGCGGGCCCGGGCTACACCTTC.

The rearrangement joins TRBV18 to TRBJ1-4; D gene unclear. Germline V gene lookup returns CDR1 KGHSH and CDR2 LQKENI. CDR3 length: 14 amino acids. V lost 3 bases to trimming and J lost 5 bases, with 10 bases between them. The CDR3: CASSPESGNEKLFF. In DNA, the CDR3 is TGTGCCAGCTCACCCGAGTCCGGGAATGAAAAACTGTTTTTT.

The chain links TRBV7-2 to TRBJ1-4; weak D call: TRBD1 (5 bases). The ends were cut back, 6 bases at V and 4 bases at J, with 18 bases in the middle. From germline, CDR1 is SGHTA and CDR2 FQGNSA. CDR3 length equals 16 residues. The DNA for the CDR3 is TGTGCCAGCAGATTCAGGGAGGGGCCCAGTAATGAAAAACTGTTTTTT. Translation gives CASRFREGPSNEKLFF.

The V gene is TRBV16, the J gene TRBJ1-2; TRBD1 is a possible D gene (6 bases). V was shortened by 0 bases and J by 0 bases, with 20 bases between the two germline ends. The CDR3 is 19 amino acids. From germline, CDR1 is KGHSY and CDR2 FQNENV. CDR3 sequence reads: CASSQSYQVRGTSNYGYTF. The CDR3 DNA reads TGTGCCAGCAGCCAATCTTATCAAGTCAGGGGAACTTCTAACTATGGCTACACCTTC. Using reference TRBV16 and TRBJ1-2 for the parts outside the CDR3, the full variable domain is GEEVAQTPKHLVRGEGQKAKLYCAPIKGHSYVFWYQQVLKNEFKFLISFQNENVFDETGMPKERFSAKCLPNSPCSLEIQATKLEDSAVYFCASSQSYQVRGTSNYGYTFGSGTRLTVV.

The chain couples TRBV5-4 to TRBJ2-3; 13 nucleotides line up with TRBD2. After removal of 3 bases from V and 4 bases from J, the junction contained 5 bases not matched to a gene. This CDR3 comprises 16 residues. The germline V gene encodes CDR1 SGHNT and CDR2 YYREEE (reference sequence). The CDR3, as DNA: TGTGCCAGCAGCTCCGTAACTAGCGGGGGGGCAGATACGCAGTATTTT. Protein product: CASSSVTSGGADTQYF.

A remark on this clone: Other DNA sequences in this specimen translate into the identical CDR3. This chain uses TRBV4-3 with TRBJ1-1; D call uncertain. There are 13 residues in the CDR3. CDR1 and CDR2 (germline): LGHNA, YSLEER. V gave up 2 bases and J gave up 0 bases, with 4 bases separating them. The CDR3 region has the DNA TGCGCCAGCAGCCAATCTGTGAACACTGAAGCTTTCTTT. Translation: CASSQSVNTEAFF.

This clone was found a few times. This sequence joins TRBV11-2 and TRBJ2-7, with TRBD1 matching over 7 bases. The germline gives CDR1 SGHAT, CDR2 FQNNGV. CDR3 length equals 16 residues. V shed 5 bases, J shed 3 bases, and the junction held 13 bases outside the gene matches. The CDR3, as DNA: TGTGCCAGCAGCGCCACAGGGGATCTCCCACTCTACGAGCAGTACTTC. It encodes CASSATGDLPLYEQYF.

The genes are TRBV6-6 and TRBJ1-1; D remains ambiguous. Germline V CDR1 and CDR2: MNHNY, SVGAGI (reference sequence). The CDR3 loop spans 15 amino acids. Trimming left V 2 bases short and J 1 base short, with 11 bases between. The CDR3 nucleotides read TGTGCCAGCAGTTACAGCGATCGATCGAACACTGAAGCTTTCTTT. Protein: CASSYSDRSNTEAFF.

The gene calls are TRBV5-1 and TRBJ2-5; the match to TRBD1 covers 7 bases. J was trimmed by 5 bases and V by 4 bases; bases with no gene match: 11. Germline-derived CDR1 and CDR2 are SGHRS and YFSETQ. This CDR3 has 15 amino acids. The CDR3 DNA sequence: TGCGCCAGCAGCCCAAGGGACAGCGAGGGGGAGACCCAGTACTTC. This translates into CASSPRDSEGETQYF.

CDR3 amino acids: CASTPRGGQGYGYTF. Written as DNA, the CDR3 is TGTGCCAGCACTCCTCGGGGAGGACAGGGCTATGGCTACACCTTC. The V call is TRBV27, the J call TRBJ1-2, with TRBD1 identical over 8 bases. CDR3 length: 15 amino acids. Germline CDR1 and CDR2: MNHEY and SMNVEV (reference sequence). Trimming at V came to 7 bases and at J to 4 bases, leaving 11 bases not matched to a gene.

The V gene is TRBV19, the J gene TRBJ1-2, with 10 bases aligning to TRBD1. The J segment lost 6 bases and the V segment lost 3 bases, leaving 7 bases of the junction unmatched. There are 15 residues in the CDR3. CDR1 is LNHDA and CDR2 is SQIVND in the germline V gene (reference sequence). Here the CDR3 reads CASSIREGQGNGYTF. The CDR3 coding sequence is TGTGCCAGTAGTATTAGGGAGGGACAGGGGAATGGCTACACCTTC.

The J gene is TRBJ2-7, the V gene TRBV6-5, with D possibly matching TRBD1 (6 bases). V gave up 6 bases and J gave up 5 bases, with 17 bases separating them. Germline CDR1 reads MNHEY; CDR2 reads SVGAGI. The CDR3 is 14 residues long. The CDR3 DNA reads as TGTGCCAGCAGGCTATACAGGGAAACGGACGAGCAGTACTTC. Translated: CASRLYRETDEQYF.

The chain combines TRBV3-1 (or the pseudogene TRBV3-2) with TRBJ2-5, with 7 bases fitting TRBD2. V shed 4 bases and J 4 bases; nucleotides not matched to a gene: 9. Germline loops: CDR1 LGHDT, CDR2 YNNKEL (reference sequence). The CDR3 sequence is 15 residues long. CDR3 sequence reads: CASSPLRLALETQYF. DNA of the CDR3: TGTGCCAGCAGCCCGCTCAGACTAGCTTTAGAGACCCAGTACTTC.

In its sample, this clone was seen once. The gene calls are TRBV2 and TRBJ1-6, with D possibly TRBD1 on 5 matching bases. Germline V gene lookup returns CDR1 SNHLY and CDR2 FYNNEI. CDR3 length equals 15 residues. Trimming removed 6 bases from V and 0 bases from J, with 9 bases in between. For the CDR3, the DNA is TGTGCCAGCAGATACAGGAGCTCCTATAATTCACCCCTCCACTTT. It is translated as CASRYRSSYNSPLHF.

V gene TRBV11-1 combines with J gene TRBJ2-5; 11 nucleotides line up with TRBD2. The CDR3 runs to 16 residues. The V segment lost 1 base and the J segment 2 bases; nucleotides outside the gene matches: 3. Germline lookup yields CDR1 SGHAT and CDR2 FQDESV (reference sequence). The CDR3 sequence: CASSLGTSGGQETQYF. The CDR3 DNA is TGTGCCAGCAGCTTAGGTACTAGCGGGGGACAAGAGACCCAGTACTTC.

A note on this clone: Other DNA sequences of this sample code for an identical CDR3. J is TRBJ2-2 and V is TRBV7-3; 8 bases are shared with TRBD1. Germline assignment: CDR1 SGHTA and CDR2 FQGTGA. Trimming cost V 1 base and J 2 bases; bases outside gene matches: 3. CDR3 length: 16 residues. CDR3 sequence reads: CASSLMAGGNTGELFF. The DNA of the CDR3 is TGTGCCAGCAGCTTAATGGCAGGGGGCAACACCGGGGAGCTGTTTTTT.

The chain couples TRBV6-5 to TRBJ1-2; TRBD1 might be the D (5 bases). The germline gives CDR1 MNHEY, CDR2 SVGAGI. This CDR3 spans 15 amino acids. Deletions cut 3 bases from V and 8 bases from J, with 19 bases between. This CDR3 is CASSYRGASSRGYTF. CDR3 nucleotide sequence: TGTGCCAGCAGTTATAGGGGCGCATCTTCGCGGGGCTACACCTTC.

This clone was seen only a few times. J is TRBJ1-1 and V is TRBV2; TRBD1 aligns across 8 bases. CDR1 and CDR2 (germline): SNHLY, FYNNEI. V was pared by 5 bases and J by 3 bases, with 5 bases of the junction left unmatched. This CDR3 has 14 amino acids. CDR3 region: CASSKTDRDTEAFF. The CDR3 bases are TGTGCCAGCAGTAAAACGGACAGGGACACTGAAGCTTTCTTT.

The rearrangement links TRBV6-2 or TRBV6-3 to TRBJ2-1; 9 bases line up with TRBD2. V trimming: 4 bases; J trimming: 3 bases; junction bases outside the gene matches: 13. In germline, CDR1 is MNHEY, CDR2 SVGEGT. The CDR3 has 18 residues. The CDR3 spells CASSLREGPETFYNEQFF. CDR3 nucleotides: TGTGCCAGCAGTTTGCGGGAGGGCCCCGAAACTTTCTACAATGAGCAGTTCTTC.

This sequence joins TRBV11-3 and TRBJ1-1; D not certain. Deletions cut 1 base from V and 1 base from J, with 10 bases between. CDR1 and CDR2 (germline): SGHNT, YENEEA. CDR3 length: 15 residues. For the CDR3, the DNA is TGTGCCAGCAGCTTAGGAGGGCAGGAGAACACTGAAGCTTTCTTT. It yields the protein CASSLGGQENTEAFF.

This clone was found once. This chain joins TRBV7-9 and TRBJ1-5; D is ambiguous. V lost 2 bases to trimming and J lost 5 bases, with 7 bases between them. CDR3 size: 13 residues. The germline V gene encodes CDR1 SEHNR and CDR2 FQNEAQ (reference sequence). The chain's CDR3 is CASSLYRDQPQHF. CDR3 in DNA: TGTGCCAGCAGCTTATATCGGGATCAGCCCCAGCATTTT.

The gene calls are TRBV5-1 and TRBJ2-1, with D unclear. In germline, CDR1 is SGHRS, CDR2 YFSETQ. The CDR3 covers 17 residues. The V end was cut by 0 bases, the J end by 7 bases, with 20 bases between. This CDR3 is CASSLAFLVSSGNEQFF. The CDR3 DNA follows: TGCGCCAGCAGCTTGGCCTTCCTAGTGAGCTCCGGAAATGAGCAGTTCTTC.

V is TRBV28 and J is TRBJ2-3; perhaps TRBD2 as D (7 bases). The germline V gene encodes CDR1 MDHEN and CDR2 SYDVKM. The CDR3 has 13 amino acids. Trimming stripped 8 bases from V and 3 bases from J, with 12 bases between. The CDR3 spells CASGGGSTDTQYF. CDR3 bases: TGTGCCAGCGGGGGGGGCTCGACAGATACGCAGTATTTT. Full variable domain (outside the CDR3, taken from reference TRBV28 and TRBJ2-3): DVKVTQSSRYLVKRTGEKVFLECVQDMDHENMFWYRQDPGLGLRLIYFSYDVKMKEKGDIPEGYSVSREKKERFSLILESASTNQTSMYLCASGGGSTDTQYFGPGTRLTVL.

This clone was detected only once. V usage is TRBV5-6 and J usage is TRBJ1-4, with TRBD1 identical over 7 bases. The CDR3 totals 15 residues. Germline CDR1 SGHDT, CDR2 YYEEEE. V trimming: 2 bases; J trimming: 3 bases; junction bases outside the gene matches: 4. DNA of the CDR3: TGTGCCAGCAGCTTACAGACAGGGTCTAATGAAAAACTGTTTTTT. Translation gives CASSLQTGSNEKLFF.

For this clone: At the DNA level, this CDR3 is encoded by other sequences in the same sample as well. V is TRBV6-5 and J is TRBJ2-5; no clear D. The CDR3 extends over 14 amino acids. The germline V and J ends were trimmed by 3 bases and 3 bases, with 11 bases remaining between them. Germline V gene sequence: CDR1 MNHEY, CDR2 SVGAGI. The CDR3 DNA reads TGTGCCAGCAGTTATCGTACAGAGAAAGAGACCCAGTACTTC. Translated: CASSYRTEKETQYF.

CDR3 coding DNA: TGTGCCACCAGTGATTTGACGCATCTGGGACATCCCACCGGGGGCTACACCTTC. This codes for CATSDLTHLGHPTGGYTF. The chain has TRBV24-1 and TRBJ1-2; D might be TRBD1 (6 bases). The CDR3 loop spans 18 amino acids. The germline V gene has CDR1 KGHDR and CDR2 SFDVKD. Deletions cut 0 bases from V and 8 bases from J, with 24 bases between.

V gene TRBV10-3 combines with J gene TRBJ2-3; D is unresolved. The CDR3 is made up of 17 amino acids. The germline V gene has CDR1 ENHRY and CDR2 SYGVKD. V was clipped by 3 bases and J by 1 base, with 17 bases between them. The CDR3 DNA reads TGTGCCATCAGTGAATCCTTAAGAATCCAGGGCACAGATACGCAGTATTTT. This gives the protein CAISESLRIQGTDTQYF.

This clone was seen a few times. The chain employs TRBV5-1 and TRBJ2-1; possibly TRBD2 for D (5 bases). Trimming stripped 2 bases from V and 8 bases from J, with 17 bases between. The V gene's germline CDR1 is SGHRS and CDR2 YFSETQ. The CDR3 sequence is 15 residues long. Here the CDR3 reads CASSLDAGVMDEQFF. DNA of the CDR3: TGCGCCAGCAGCTTAGACGCGGGCGTTATGGATGAGCAGTTCTTC.